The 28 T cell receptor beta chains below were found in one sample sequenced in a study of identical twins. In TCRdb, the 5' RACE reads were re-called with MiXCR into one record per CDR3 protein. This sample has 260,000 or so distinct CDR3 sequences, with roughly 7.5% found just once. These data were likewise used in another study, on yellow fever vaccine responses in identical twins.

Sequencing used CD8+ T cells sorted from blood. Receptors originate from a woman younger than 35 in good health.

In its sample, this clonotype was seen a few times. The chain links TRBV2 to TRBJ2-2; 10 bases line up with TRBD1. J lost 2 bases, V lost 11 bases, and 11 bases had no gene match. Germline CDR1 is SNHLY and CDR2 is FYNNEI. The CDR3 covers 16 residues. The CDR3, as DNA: TGTGCCCTAATTATCCGGGACAGGGGTAACACCGGGGAGCTGTTTTTT. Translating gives CALIIRDRGNTGELFF.

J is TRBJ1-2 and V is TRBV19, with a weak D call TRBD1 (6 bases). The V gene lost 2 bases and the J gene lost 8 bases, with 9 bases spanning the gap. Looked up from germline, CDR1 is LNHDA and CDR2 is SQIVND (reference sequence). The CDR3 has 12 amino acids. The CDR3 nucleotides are TGTGCCAGTAGTATACTCGGGGGCGGCTACACCTTC. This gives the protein CASSILGGGYTF.

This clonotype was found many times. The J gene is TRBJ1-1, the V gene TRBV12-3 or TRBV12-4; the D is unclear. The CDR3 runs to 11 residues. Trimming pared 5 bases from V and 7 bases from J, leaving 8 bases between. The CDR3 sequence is CASSIAGEAFF. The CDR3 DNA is TGTGCCAGCAGTATTGCTGGTGAAGCTTTCTTT.

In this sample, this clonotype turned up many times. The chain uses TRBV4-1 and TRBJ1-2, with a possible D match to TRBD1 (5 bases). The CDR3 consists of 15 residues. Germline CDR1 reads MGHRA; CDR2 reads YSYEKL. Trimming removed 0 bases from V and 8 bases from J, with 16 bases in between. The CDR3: CASSQDSAGWSGYTF. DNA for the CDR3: TGCGCCAGCAGCCAAGATAGCGCAGGGTGGAGCGGCTACACCTTC.

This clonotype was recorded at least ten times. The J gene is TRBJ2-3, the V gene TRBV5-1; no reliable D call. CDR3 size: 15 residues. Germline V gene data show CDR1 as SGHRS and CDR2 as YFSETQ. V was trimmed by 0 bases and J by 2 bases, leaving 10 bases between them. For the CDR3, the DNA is TGCGCCAGCAGCTTGGAGTCAGCCGCCACAGATACGCAGTATTTT. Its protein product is CASSLESAATDTQYF.

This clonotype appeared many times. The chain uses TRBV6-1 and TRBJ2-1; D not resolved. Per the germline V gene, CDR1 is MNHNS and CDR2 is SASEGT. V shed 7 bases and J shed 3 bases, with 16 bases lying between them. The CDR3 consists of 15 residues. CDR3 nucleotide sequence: TGTGCCAGCACCACCATGAGTGGCGACTACAATGAGCAGTTCTTC. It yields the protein CASTTMSGDYNEQFF.

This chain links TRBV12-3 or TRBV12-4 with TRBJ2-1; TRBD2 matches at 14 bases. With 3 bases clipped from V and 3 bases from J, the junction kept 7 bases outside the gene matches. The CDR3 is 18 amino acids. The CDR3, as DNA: TGTGCCAGCAGTTTTGCGGGACTAGCGGGAGTTTACTACAATGAGCAGTTCTTC. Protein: CASSFAGLAGVYYNEQFF.

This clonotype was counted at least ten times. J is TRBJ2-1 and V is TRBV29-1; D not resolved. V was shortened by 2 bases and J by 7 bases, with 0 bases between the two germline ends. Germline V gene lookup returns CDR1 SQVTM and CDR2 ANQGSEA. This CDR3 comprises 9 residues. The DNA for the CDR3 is TGCAGCGTTGAAAATGAGCAGTTCTTC. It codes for CSVENEQFF.

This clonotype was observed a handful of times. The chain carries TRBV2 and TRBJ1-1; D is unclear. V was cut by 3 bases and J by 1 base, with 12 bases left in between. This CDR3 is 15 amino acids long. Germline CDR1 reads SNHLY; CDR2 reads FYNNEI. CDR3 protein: CASSEGGLGNTEAFF. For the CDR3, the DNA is TGTGCCAGCAGTGAGGGAGGGCTGGGGAACACTGAAGCTTTCTTT.

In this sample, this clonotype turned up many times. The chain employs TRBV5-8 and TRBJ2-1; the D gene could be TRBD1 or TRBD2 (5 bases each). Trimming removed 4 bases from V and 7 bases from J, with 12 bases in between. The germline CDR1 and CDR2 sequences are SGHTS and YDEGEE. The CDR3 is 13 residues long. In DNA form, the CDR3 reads TGTGCCAGCAGCGGGGGTCCGGGGAATGAGCAGTTCTTC. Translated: CASSGGPGNEQFF.

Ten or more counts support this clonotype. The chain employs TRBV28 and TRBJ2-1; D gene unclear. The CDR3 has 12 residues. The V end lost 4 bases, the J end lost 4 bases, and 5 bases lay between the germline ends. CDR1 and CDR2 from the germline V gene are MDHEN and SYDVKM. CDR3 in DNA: TGTGCCAGCAGTTACACTTACAATGAGCAGTTCTTC. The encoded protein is CASSYTYNEQFF.

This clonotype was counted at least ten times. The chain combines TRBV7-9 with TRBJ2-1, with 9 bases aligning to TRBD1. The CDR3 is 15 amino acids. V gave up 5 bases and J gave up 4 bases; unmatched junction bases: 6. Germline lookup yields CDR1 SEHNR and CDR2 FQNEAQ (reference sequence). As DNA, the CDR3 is TGTGCCAGCAGCCCCCGACAGGGGGGGTACAATGAGCAGTTCTTC. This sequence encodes CASSPRQGGYNEQFF.

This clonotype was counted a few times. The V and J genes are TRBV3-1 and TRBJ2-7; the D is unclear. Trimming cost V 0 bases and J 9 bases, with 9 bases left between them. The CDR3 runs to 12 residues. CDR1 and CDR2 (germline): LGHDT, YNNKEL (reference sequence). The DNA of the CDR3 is TGTGCCAGCAGCCAAGAGGACGGTAGGCAGTACTTC. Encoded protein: CASSQEDGRQYF.

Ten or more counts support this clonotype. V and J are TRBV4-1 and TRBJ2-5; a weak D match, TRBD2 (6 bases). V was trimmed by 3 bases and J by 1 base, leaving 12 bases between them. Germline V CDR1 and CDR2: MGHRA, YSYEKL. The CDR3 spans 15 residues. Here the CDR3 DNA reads TGCGCCAGCAGCCACAGTCGGAGGGGCCAAGAGACCCAGTACTTC. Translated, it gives CASSHSRRGQETQYF.

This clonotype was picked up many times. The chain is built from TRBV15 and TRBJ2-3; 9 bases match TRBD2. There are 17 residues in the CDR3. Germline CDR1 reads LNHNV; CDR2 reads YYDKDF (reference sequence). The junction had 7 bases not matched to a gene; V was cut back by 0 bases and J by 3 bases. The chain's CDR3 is CATSRDIGLAPTDTQYF. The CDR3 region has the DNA TGTGCCACCAGCAGAGATATTGGACTAGCGCCAACAGATACGCAGTATTTT.

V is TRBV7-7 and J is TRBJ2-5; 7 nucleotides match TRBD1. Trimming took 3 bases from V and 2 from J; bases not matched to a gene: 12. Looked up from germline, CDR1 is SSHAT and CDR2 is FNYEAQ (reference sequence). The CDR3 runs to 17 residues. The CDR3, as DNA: TGTGCCAGCAGCTTGGCGGTCCCGGGGACAGATCAAGAGACCCAGTACTTC. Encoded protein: CASSLAVPGTDQETQYF.

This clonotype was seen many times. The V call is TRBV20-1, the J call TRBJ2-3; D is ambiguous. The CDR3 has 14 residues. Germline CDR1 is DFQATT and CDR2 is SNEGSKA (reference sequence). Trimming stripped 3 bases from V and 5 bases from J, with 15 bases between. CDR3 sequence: CSARSSQGLDTQYF. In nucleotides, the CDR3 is TGCAGTGCTAGGAGTTCGCAAGGGTTAGATACGCAGTATTTT.

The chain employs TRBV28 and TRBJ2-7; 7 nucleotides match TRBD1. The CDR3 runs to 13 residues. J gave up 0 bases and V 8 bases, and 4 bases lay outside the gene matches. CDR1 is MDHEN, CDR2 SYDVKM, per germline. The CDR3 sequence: CASGWDSSYEQYF. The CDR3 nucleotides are TGTGCCAGCGGTTGGGACAGCTCCTACGAGCAGTACTTC.

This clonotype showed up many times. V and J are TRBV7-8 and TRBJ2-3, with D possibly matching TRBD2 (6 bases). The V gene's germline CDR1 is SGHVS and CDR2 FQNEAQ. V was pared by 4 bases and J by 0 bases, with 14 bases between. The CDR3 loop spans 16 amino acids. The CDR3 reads CASSWASAGSTDTQYF. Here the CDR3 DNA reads TGTGCCAGCAGCTGGGCATCAGCGGGTAGCACAGATACGCAGTATTTT.

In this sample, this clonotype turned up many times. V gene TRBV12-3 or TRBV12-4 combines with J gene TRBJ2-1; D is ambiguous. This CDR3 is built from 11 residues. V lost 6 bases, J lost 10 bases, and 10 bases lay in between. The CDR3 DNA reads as TGTGCCAGCAGCTCTACAGTGGAGCAGTTCTTC. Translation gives CASSSTVEQFF.

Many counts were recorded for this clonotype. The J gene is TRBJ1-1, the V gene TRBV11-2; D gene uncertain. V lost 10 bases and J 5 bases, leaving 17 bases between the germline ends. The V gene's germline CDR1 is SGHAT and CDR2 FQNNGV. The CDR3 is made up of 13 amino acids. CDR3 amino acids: CATSDGLGTEAFF. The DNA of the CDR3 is TGTGCCACTTCAGACGGGTTGGGGACTGAAGCTTTCTTT.

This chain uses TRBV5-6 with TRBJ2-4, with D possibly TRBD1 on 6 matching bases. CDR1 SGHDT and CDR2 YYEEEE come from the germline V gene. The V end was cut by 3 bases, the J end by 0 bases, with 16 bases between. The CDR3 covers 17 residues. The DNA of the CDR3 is TGTGCCAGCAGCTGGGGGCGGAGTTTACTAGCCAAAAACATTCAGTACTTC. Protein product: CASSWGRSLLAKNIQYF. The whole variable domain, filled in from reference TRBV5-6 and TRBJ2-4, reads DAGVTQSPTHLIKTRGQQVTLRCSPKSGHDTVSWYQQALGQGPQFIFQYYEEEERQRGNFPDRFSGHQFPNYSSELNVNALLLGDSALYLCASSWGRSLLAKNIQYFGAGTRLSVL.

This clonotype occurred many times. The DNA for the CDR3 is TGTGCCAGCTGCTGTAACTATGGCTACACCTTC. Its translation is CASCCNYGYTF. This rearrangement joins TRBV12-3 or TRBV12-4 to TRBJ1-2; D call uncertain. The CDR3 length is 11 residues. Trimming pared 8 bases from V and 1 base from J, leaving 5 bases between.

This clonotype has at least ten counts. The CDR3 region has the DNA TGCAGTGCTAGCGGTCAGGGGATCGGGAATGGCTACACCTTC. It yields the protein CSASGQGIGNGYTF. The V and J genes are TRBV20-1 and TRBJ1-2; the D gene is possibly TRBD1 (6 bases). This CDR3 is built from 14 residues. Trimming took off 3 bases at V and 6 bases at J, with 17 bases between the two ends. Germline V lookup: CDR1 DFQATT, CDR2 SNEGSKA (reference sequence).

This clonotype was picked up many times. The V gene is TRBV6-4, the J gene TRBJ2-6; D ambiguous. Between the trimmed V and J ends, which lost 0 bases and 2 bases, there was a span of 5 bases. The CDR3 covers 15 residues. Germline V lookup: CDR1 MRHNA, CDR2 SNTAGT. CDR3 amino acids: CASSDSLAGANVLTF. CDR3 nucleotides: TGTGCCAGCAGTGACTCCCTAGCTGGGGCCAACGTCCTGACTTTC.

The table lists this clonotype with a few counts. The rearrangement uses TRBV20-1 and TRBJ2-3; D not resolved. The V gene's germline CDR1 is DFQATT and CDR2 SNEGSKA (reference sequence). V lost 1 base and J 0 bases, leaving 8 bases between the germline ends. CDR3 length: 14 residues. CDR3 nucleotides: TGCAGTGCTAGAGGGGCGGAGAGCACAGATACGCAGTATTTT. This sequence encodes CSARGAESTDTQYF.

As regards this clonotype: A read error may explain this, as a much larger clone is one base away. The CDR3 nucleotides are TGTGCCAGCAGCCAATCAGCGGGAGTGGTTGAGCAGTTCTTC. This gives the protein CASSQSAGVVEQFF. This sequence joins TRBV3-1 and TRBJ2-1; 8 positions match TRBD2. The CDR3 loop spans 14 amino acids. The V and J ends lost 2 bases and 9 bases, in that order; junction bases with no gene match: 6. Germline V gene lookup returns CDR1 LGHDT and CDR2 YNNKEL (reference sequence).

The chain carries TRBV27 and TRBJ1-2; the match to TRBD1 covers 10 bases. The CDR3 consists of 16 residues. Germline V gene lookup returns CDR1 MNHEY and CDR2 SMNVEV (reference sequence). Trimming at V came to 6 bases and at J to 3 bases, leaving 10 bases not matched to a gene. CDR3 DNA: TGTGCCAGCAGAAACCTCGGGGGACAGGGGTACTATGGCTACACCTTC. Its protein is CASRNLGGQGYYGYTF.